These 28 T cell receptor beta chains were all obtained from the same sample, sequenced in a study of T cells in Graves' hyperthyroidism and ophthalmopathy. RNA transcripts provided the source from which TCR beta CDR3 regions were amplified. TCR CDR3 underwent first-round RT-PCR with the HTBI primer set. TCRdb ran MiXCR on the multiplex PCR reads and lists one entry per CDR3 protein. The table shows approximately 520,000 distinct CDR3 sequences, with less than 25% occurring only once. The sequenced sample consisted of blood. The receptors come from a man aged 18-30 years with Graves' hyperthyroidism.

This chain uses TRBV20-1 with TRBJ1-2, with unresolved D. The CDR3 covers 11 residues. Germline assignment: CDR1 DFQATT and CDR2 SNEGSKA (reference sequence). The V gene lost 2 bases and the J gene lost 7 bases, with 8 bases spanning the gap. DNA of the CDR3: TGCAGTGCTAGACTAGACTCTGGCTACACCTTC. This codes for CSARLDSGYTF.

This clonotype was counted a few times. J is TRBJ2-2 and V is TRBV7-8; maybe TRBD2 (6 bases). The V end lost 5 bases, the J end lost 0 bases, and 16 bases lay between the germline ends. The CDR3 has 17 amino acids. CDR1 is SGHVS and CDR2 is FQNEAQ in the germline V gene. CDR3 protein: CASSQPKGLPNTGELFF. The CDR3 DNA sequence: TGTGCCAGCAGCCAACCTAAGGGACTTCCGAACACCGGGGAGCTGTTTTTT.

This clonotype was counted many times. This chain uses TRBV7-8 with TRBJ2-2; D remains ambiguous. Deletions cut 5 bases from V and 8 bases from J, with 18 bases between. The germline V gene encodes CDR1 SGHVS and CDR2 FQNEAQ. There are 15 residues in the CDR3. The CDR3 DNA reads as TGTGCCAGCAGCACGCAGAGCCTTAGAGGAGGGGAGCTGTTTTTT. This encodes CASSTQSLRGGELFF. Combining the CDR3 with reference TRBV7-8 and TRBJ2-2 gives the whole variable domain GAGVSQSPRYKVAKRGQDVALRCDPISGHVSLFWYQQALGQGPEFLTYFQNEAQLDKSGLPSDRFFAERPEGSVSTLKIQRTQQEDSAVYLCASSTQSLRGGELFFGEGSRLTVL.

V is TRBV20-1 and J is TRBJ1-5; weak D call: TRBD1 (5 bases). This CDR3 is 13 amino acids long. Between the trimmed V and J ends, which lost 5 bases and 5 bases, there was a span of 13 bases. Germline CDR1 DFQATT, CDR2 SNEGSKA (reference sequence). The CDR3 here is CSAAPGPDQPQHF. CDR3 sequence (DNA): TGCAGTGCTGCCCCGGGGCCAGATCAGCCCCAGCATTTT.

The chain uses TRBV28 and TRBJ1-6, with 7 bases lining up with TRBD1. The length of the CDR3 is 16 residues. Germline trimming cut 1 base from V and 4 bases from J; bases unmatched to any gene: 4. CDR1 is MDHEN, CDR2 SYDVKM, per germline. The CDR3 region has the DNA TGTGCCAGCAGTTTATTGGTGGGACAGTATAATTCACCCCTCCACTTT. Its protein is CASSLLVGQYNSPLHF.

This clonotype was counted ten times or more. The chain combines TRBV2 with TRBJ1-1; unclear D gene. The germline V gene encodes CDR1 SNHLY and CDR2 FYNNEI. The CDR3 totals 11 residues. Trimming removed 4 bases at V and 5 bases at J, with 5 bases between. In nucleotides, the CDR3 is TGTGCCAGCAGTGCGGTGACTGAAGCTTTCTTT. Translation: CASSAVTEAFF.

V usage is TRBV6-1 and J usage is TRBJ2-7; 9 nucleotides line up with TRBD1. Germline CDR1 is MNHNS and CDR2 is SASEGT. V gave up 4 bases and J gave up 1 base; unmatched junction bases: 17. The CDR3 is made up of 19 amino acids. The CDR3 nucleotides read TGTGCCAGCAGTGGACCGGGACAGGGCACAGTCCTATTTTCCTACGAGCAGTACTTC. Translation: CASSGPGQGTVLFSYEQYF.

This clonotype showed up many times. The CDR3 DNA reads TGTGCCAGCAGTTACACTACCCGTGGCTGGGGGCAGCCCCAGCATTTT. This translates into CASSYTTRGWGQPQHF. This rearrangement joins TRBV6-2 or TRBV6-3 to TRBJ1-5; weak D call: TRBD1 (5 bases). Germline CDR1 reads MNHEY; CDR2 reads SVGEGT. The CDR3 is made up of 16 amino acids. Trimming shortened V by 2 bases and J by 7 bases, and 18 bases separated the two germline ends.

This clonotype was seen at least ten times. The chain is built from TRBV12-3 or TRBV12-4 and TRBJ1-5; TRBD1 might be the D (6 bases). This CDR3 is built from 18 residues. The ends were cut back, 2 bases at V and 3 bases at J, with 20 bases in the middle. CDR3 DNA: TGTGCCAGCAGTTTACCCCCGGTCGGGGGGCCCTCCAATCAGCCCCAGCATTTT. The encoded protein is CASSLPPVGGPSNQPQHF.

Details on this clonotype: This may be a read error: a much more frequent sequence differs by one nucleotide. The chain carries TRBV9 and TRBJ1-1, with D tentatively TRBD1 (5 bases). V was pared by 4 bases and J by 3 bases, with 13 bases between. The V gene's germline CDR1 is SGDLS and CDR2 YYNGEE. CDR3 length: 14 amino acids. CDR3 in amino acids: CASSTSGGYTEAFF. CDR3 DNA: TGTGCCAGCAGCACCTCCGGGGGGTACACTGAAGCTTTCTTT. The whole variable domain, remainder taken from reference TRBV9 and TRBJ1-1, is DSGVTQTPKHLITATGQRVTLRCSPRSGDLSVYWYQQSLDQGLQFLIQYYNGEERAKGNILERFSAQQFPDLHSELNLSSLELGDSALYFCASSTSGGYTEAFFGQGTRLTVV.

There are many counts of this clonotype. This chain connects TRBV24-1 to TRBJ1-2, with no clear D. Trimming cost V 5 bases and J 2 bases, with 8 bases left between them. The length of the CDR3 is 13 residues. Germline loops: CDR1 KGHDR, CDR2 SFDVKD. DNA of the CDR3: TGTGCCACCAGTGTAACAGCGAACTATGGCTACACCTTC. Protein sequence: CATSVTANYGYTF.

The table lists this clonotype with many counts. The chain has TRBV28 and TRBJ2-5, with D possibly matching TRBD1 (6 bases). The V end was cut by 6 bases, the J end by 0 bases, with 11 bases between. Per the germline V gene, CDR1 is MDHEN and CDR2 is SYDVKM. CDR3 length equals 14 residues. The CDR3 here is CASSRDTNQETQYF. The CDR3 DNA reads TGTGCCAGCAGCCGGGACACGAACCAAGAGACCCAGTACTTC. Variable domain in full (rest from reference TRBV28 and TRBJ2-5): DVKVTQSSRYLVKRTGEKVFLECVQDMDHENMFWYRQDPGLGLRLIYFSYDVKMKEKGDIPEGYSVSREKKERFSLILESASTNQTSMYLCASSRDTNQETQYFGPGTRLLVL.

V usage is TRBV2 and J usage is TRBJ2-5; no clear D gene. The ends were cut back, 6 bases at V and 1 base at J, with 9 bases in the middle. This CDR3 has 13 residues. The V gene's germline CDR1 is SNHLY and CDR2 FYNNEI. DNA for the CDR3: TGTGCCAGCAGCCAGAATACCCAAGAGACCCAGTACTTC. As protein: CASSQNTQETQYF.

The chain is built from TRBV5-1 and TRBJ1-1, with 9 bases aligning to TRBD1. The CDR3 spans 12 residues. Germline V gene sequence: CDR1 SGHRS, CDR2 YFSETQ. Losses at the gene ends were 6 bases for V and 9 bases for J; bases not matched to a gene: 6. The CDR3 DNA follows: TGCGCCAGCACCGAACAGGGGGCCCAAGCTTTCTTT. Protein sequence: CASTEQGAQAFF.

Many counts were recorded for this clonotype. DNA for the CDR3: TGTGCCAGCAGCTACGGGAGGGACTCCTACGAGCAGTACTTC. It codes for CASSYGRDSYEQYF. The chain couples TRBV28 to TRBJ2-7, with 8 bases that match TRBD2. The V gene end was trimmed by 6 bases and the J gene end by 0 bases; junction bases not matched to a gene: 4. The germline V gene encodes CDR1 MDHEN and CDR2 SYDVKM. This CDR3 is built from 14 residues.

This clonotype was recorded many times. The junction and the germline gene differ at one end; a read error may be behind it. The CDR3 bases are TGTGCCAGCAGCGGGGACAGGGGAGTTGGGGAGACCCAGTGCTTC. It codes for CASSGDRGVGETQCF. The chain employs TRBV12-3 or TRBV12-4 and TRBJ2-5; 10 positions agree with TRBD1. The CDR3 is 15 residues long.

The genes are TRBV6-1 and TRBJ1-2; maybe TRBD1 (6 bases). CDR3 length: 15 amino acids. Germline V CDR1 and CDR2: MNHNS, SASEGT. The V and J ends lost 6 bases and 1 base respectively, with 15 bases between them. This chain's CDR3 is CASRGHALNNYGYTF. The DNA of the CDR3 is TGTGCCAGCAGGGGACATGCGCTGAATAACTATGGCTACACCTTC.

In its sample, this clonotype was seen many times. This chain joins TRBV12-3 or TRBV12-4 and TRBJ2-5; 13 nucleotides align to TRBD2. With V trimmed by 6 bases and J by 5 bases, 6 bases remained unmatched. CDR3 length: 15 residues. This chain's CDR3 is CASRTSGGAYETQYF. The CDR3 DNA reads TGTGCCAGCAGAACTAGCGGGGGGGCGTACGAGACCCAGTACTTC.

Many counts were recorded for this clonotype. The CDR3 loop reads CASSLEAGGNEQYF. CDR3 bases: TGCGCCAGCAGCTTGGAGGCGGGGGGGAACGAGCAGTACTTC. J is TRBJ2-7 and V is TRBV5-1; TRBD2 agrees at 9 bases. The CDR3 is made up of 14 amino acids. CDR1 is SGHRS and CDR2 is YFSETQ in the germline V gene. The junction had 3 bases not matched to a gene; V was cut back by 0 bases and J by 5 bases.

Ten or more counts support this clonotype. V gene TRBV4-1 combines with J gene TRBJ2-7; no clear D. The germline gives CDR1 MGHRA, CDR2 YSYEKL. Trimming took 3 bases from V and 3 from J, leaving 12 bases between them. This CDR3 spans 14 amino acids. The CDR3 loop reads CASSHVRQNYEQYF. CDR3 nucleotide sequence: TGCGCCAGCAGCCACGTACGCCAAAACTACGAGCAGTACTTC.

CDR3 in amino acids: CASMRTGRGDGYTF. The CDR3, as DNA: TGTGCCAGCATGCGGACAGGACGAGGGGATGGCTACACCTTC. The rearrangement joins TRBV28 to TRBJ1-2, with 7 nucleotides matching TRBD1. Germline CDR1 is MDHEN and CDR2 is SYDVKM. V shed 7 bases and J 6 bases; nucleotides not matched to a gene: 11. This CDR3 has 14 residues.

In this sample, this clonotype turned up many times. V is TRBV6-2 or TRBV6-3 and J is TRBJ2-5, with 11 nucleotides matching TRBD2. V shed 6 bases and J 2 bases; nucleotides not matched to a gene: 8. Germline loops: CDR1 MNHEY, CDR2 SVGEGT. This CDR3 has 16 residues. Written as DNA, the CDR3 is TGTGCCAGCAGGTCCTTGACTAGCGGGGCTCAAGAGACCCAGTACTTC. Translation: CASRSLTSGAQETQYF.

This clonotype was seen more than once but under ten times. This may come from a read error, since a much larger clone is one base off. The DNA for the CDR3 is TGTGCCACCCCAGGGGGCGGCTCGGAACATGGCTACACCTTC. This sequence encodes CATPGGGSEHGYTF. The chain couples TRBV2 to TRBJ1-2; 8 bases match TRBD1. This CDR3 is built from 14 residues. J lost 6 bases, V lost 10 bases, and 13 bases had no gene match. From germline, CDR1 is SNHLY and CDR2 FYNNEI.

The chain couples TRBV18 to TRBJ1-1, with 9 bases identical to TRBD1. This CDR3 comprises 18 residues. Trimming took 3 bases from V and 3 from J; bases not matched to a gene: 14. The germline CDR1 and CDR2 sequences are KGHSH and LQKENI. The CDR3, as DNA: TGTGCCAGCTCACCGGGGCACAGGGGGCGCGTACGGGACACTGAAGCTTTCTTT. Protein product: CASSPGHRGRVRDTEAFF.

For this clonotype: The conserved phenylalanine or tryptophan normally closing the CDR3 is absent here, so this likely arose from a read error. The DNA is omitted, as the CDR3 cannot be located on it reliably, and the CDR3 follows TCRdb's listing. The chain employs TRBV2 and TRBJ2-7. The CDR3 sequence runs 8 residues, both termini included. The V gene's germline CDR1 is SNHLY and CDR2 FYNNEI. This chain's CDR3 is CASSARQS.

This clonotype was counted at least ten times. This chain connects TRBV3-1 to TRBJ2-7, with TRBD1 matching over 9 bases. The germline V gene encodes CDR1 LGHDT and CDR2 YNNKEL (reference sequence). The trim removed 5 bases at V and 6 bases at J, leaving 8 bases unmatched. CDR3 length equals 14 residues. As DNA, the CDR3 is TGTGCCAGCAGCAACGGACAGGGGACCTGCGAGCAGTACTTC. As protein: CASSNGQGTCEQYF.

The chain couples TRBV20-1 to TRBJ2-5; the D gene could be TRBD1 or TRBD2 (6 bases each). Trimming left V 0 bases short and J 3 bases short, with 17 bases between. The CDR3 is 16 residues long. Germline assignment: CDR1 DFQATT and CDR2 SNEGSKA (reference sequence). The CDR3 region is CSAREGGGVQKETQYF. The CDR3 region has the DNA TGCAGTGCTAGAGAGGGGGGCGGGGTGCAGAAAGAGACCCAGTACTTC.

This clonotype was detected only a few times. The chain joins TRBV4-1 to TRBJ2-4; maybe TRBD1 (5 bases). Germline V CDR1 and CDR2: MGHRA, YSYEKL. The CDR3 loop spans 16 amino acids. V was trimmed by 0 bases and J by 0 bases, leaving 9 bases between them. CDR3 sequence: CASSQDGRGAKNIQYF. The CDR3 DNA sequence: TGCGCCAGCAGCCAAGATGGAAGGGGAGCCAAAAACATTCAGTACTTC.